Sequencing of this TCR beta chain was carried out in a study of T cells in Graves' hyperthyroidism and ophthalmopathy. Study-level results: Median prediction lead before ophthalmopathy onset was around 6.9 months with the model.

The investigators amplified TCR beta CDR3 regions from RNA transcripts. HTBI primers drove first-round RT-PCR of the TCR CDR3. TCRdb passed the multiplex PCR reads through MiXCR, listing each CDR3 protein once. Among a few hundred thousand distinct CDR3 sequences listed, about a sixth were seen once. This clonotype was seen only a few times. Its antigen is not identified. The junction had 6 bases not matched to a gene; V was cut back by 4 bases and J by 1 base. The CDR3 is 15 amino acids. Germline CDR1 and CDR2: LGHDT and YNNKEL (reference sequence). Clinical Activity Scores of at least 3, NOSPECS grades of at least 4 and durations under 3 months characterized ophthalmopathy patients.

Sequenced: blood. The receptor's source is a woman in her thirties or forties with Graves' ophthalmopathy. The rearrangement uses TRBV3-1 and TRBJ1-1; 7 bases map to TRBD1. CDR3 bases: TGTGCCAGCAGCCCTCGGGACAGAACGAACACTGAAGCTTTCTTT. The encoded protein is CASSPRDRTNTEAFF.